This T cell receptor (beta chain) emerged from a study of PD-L1 blockade in urothelial cancer. Overall study context: About nine tenths of the roughly 29 patients comprised males who had bladder-origin urothelial cancer. Samples came from 3 weeks, at the second dose, and 6 weeks into treatment. Overall study results and limits: Tumor-associated clones in the blood of durable-benefit patients grew more at 3 weeks.

Time point in this sample: pretreatment peripheral blood. Urothelial carcinoma, locally advanced or metastatic, affected the patients. Details on this clone: Its cognate antigen is unknown.

Generated by immunoSEQ multiplex PCR, the TCRdb table keeps only in-frame clones and is missing some. The sample shows some 45,000 clones, 75% to 85% of them seen only once. Germline CDR1 WSHSY, CDR2 SAAADI. The V and J ends lost 2 bases and 0 bases, in that order; junction bases with no gene match: 8. This CDR3 comprises 18 residues. The rearrangement uses TRBV10-2 and TRBJ2-3; TRBD1 matches 10 bases. The sample here was PBMCs, taken around atezolizumab (anti-PD-L1) treatment. The TCR was taken from a man aged 60 to 75 with urothelial cancer. CDR3 DNA sequence: TGCGCCAGCAGTGAGCCTGACAGGGGGCCCGCTAGCACAGATACGCAGTATTTT. Translation: CASSEPDRGPASTDTQYF.